This T cell receptor (beta chain) was profiled in a study of early T cells in non-severe SARS-CoV-2 infection. About the study: From unsorted whole blood, bulk RNA was sequenced, and the chains remained unpaired.

The CDR3 is 14 residues long. V shed 3 bases and J shed 3 bases, with 9 bases lying between them. Study-wide results and caveats: VDJdb matching skewed toward anti-spike CD8 responses, missing private and CD4 specificities.

Points on this clonotype: Its matching antigen is unknown.

Individual cDNA molecules were tagged with unique molecular identifiers. Using its own MiXCR run on the 5' RACE reads, TCRdb lists one record per CDR3 protein. The data hold around 57,000 distinct CDR3 sequences, with about 10% observed a single time. Material for sequencing was whole blood. The source of this sequence is an adult who was a healthcare worker with PCR-confirmed SARS-CoV-2 infection or an uninfected control (not recorded which). The chain carries TRBV12-3 or TRBV12-4 and TRBJ2-1; the D gene is possibly TRBD1 (5 bases). In DNA form, the CDR3 reads TGTGCCAGCAGTTTCGACAGACTCTACAATGAGCAGTTCTTC. Protein: CASSFDRLYNEQFF.